This TCR beta chain came from a study of shared clonotypes between healthy human individuals (TCRdb year 2020). Looking at the study overall: The cohort comprised two women and a few men aged 18 to 49 years. Per donor, three plates each were used for CD4 naive and CD4 memory, two for CD8 naive, and one for CD8 memory. To estimate repertoire size and how much clonotype sharing occurs between individuals, the study deeply sequenced the blood TCR repertoires of about five healthy adults. Different laboratories and diverse techniques were used to prepare libraries and sequence TCR repertoires, to increase sequencing depth and limit assay-specific biases. Leukapheresis yielded between about 0.85 and 10 billion PBMCs per donor. Here is what the overall study found, with its caveats: The genetic and exposure-history diversity represented was limited by the small number of donors. Sampling was restricted to blood, and TCR repertoires in tissues likely differ from the TCR repertoires found in blood. About 5% of naive CD4, 3.5% of naive CD8, about 2.4% of memory CD4, and 0.4% of memory CD8 clonotypes were shared across a few donors. Compared with non-shared clonotypes, clonotypes shared by all four sorted-subset donors had higher generation probabilities. Pairwise subsampling indicated that sequencing depth was expected to affect the degree of clonotype sharing among donors. Rarefaction of sorted-subset datasets indicated incomplete sequencing despite the large sequencing depth. Larger estimated clonotype richness was generally found for naive subsets than for memory subsets.

TCR CDR3 regions were amplified from genomic DNA by multiplex PCR using the deep immunoSEQ assay. Extracted genomic DNA from each cell subset was distributed evenly across all wells of several immunoSEQ 96-well plates, and each plate was treated as a replicate. Each replicate PCR for sorted subsets received about 210 ng genomic DNA, equal to around 32,000 T cell genomes. Purified libraries were measured with a Qubit 3.0 fluorometer, size-checked on a Bioanalyzer 2100, and measured again with the KAPA Library Quantification kit. A separate single-read 150-cycle Illumina NextSeq 550 flow cell was used to sequence each immunoSEQ 96-well plate. In the original analysis: Because the immunoSEQ output held only junctional sequences and lacked quality scores, the filtering could not match the filtering applied to full-length reads. Sequences were annotated with PyIR, a Python wrapper for IgBLAST v1.9, using IMGT germline references to assign V/J genes and CDR3. Reads were filtered out if the reads had weak V/J assignments (E-value above 1e-6), no CDR3, stop codons, out-of-frame junctions, or ambiguous translated residues. A V3J clonotype was defined by an identical inferred V gene, J gene, and CDR3 amino acid sequence. Percentage overlap between repertoires was computed as shared unique clonotypes divided by the size of the smaller repertoire. Repertoire richness was assessed with RTK rarefaction, the Chao1 estimator, and Recon v2.1 estimates of unobserved clonotypes. For all TCRbeta clonotypes obtained by the gDNA method from a handful of donors, generation probabilities were computed with OLGA. TCRdb holds this immuneACCESS table with in-frame rearrangements only. Some clones are missing; in checked studies, unresolved V genes explain under half, and the rest has no known cause. Clone size and V and J calls were adopted from that table, with D and trimming inferred from the DNA. The sample table records some 1,100,000 clones; around three quarters of these occur just once. The top ten clones comprise under 0.65% of the sample.

V is clipped by 2 bases and J by 10 bases, and the sequence between their germline boundaries is 18 bases long. The germline V gene gives CDR1 as MNHNS and CDR2 as SASEGT. From its cysteine to its phenylalanine, the CDR3 spans 15 amino acids. Solely the CDR3 DNA is kept, with 45 bases framed from the first base. The donors were healthy, HIV-negative adults who had no recently reported acute infections or vaccinations. Only Caucasian adults living in Nashville, Tennessee, USA were represented among the donors. CD4+ T cells were enriched through magnetic negative selection, after which naive cells were positively selected on CD45RA and the remaining negative fraction served as the memory subset. Blood was collected by leukapheresis, and PBMCs were isolated by Ficoll-Histopaque density gradient centrifugation and then cryopreserved in liquid nitrogen vapor phase. Analytical flow cytometry was used to check the purity and quantity of every magnetically sorted T cell population. Each sorted fraction had its genomic DNA isolated and then quantified by UV absorbance on a Nanodrop 2000c.

As regards this clone: The target of this receptor is not known. No quality values exist for individual bases; no much larger clone is one base distant.

What was sequenced was memory CD4+ T cells from PBMCs. Taken with the paper, the label for cell subset or site translates to: CD45RA-negative fraction. The V and J genes are TRBV6-1 and TRBJ2-1; a confident D gene designation cannot be given. This TCR came from a man younger than 30 in good health. Some clones in this sample may be carry-over from other donors' samples. The CDR3 here reads CASSETPGLLGEQFF. In nucleotide form, the sequence is TGTGCCAGCAGTGAAACTCCGGGCCTCTTGGGGGAGCAGTTCTTC.